This TCR beta chain emerged from a study of T cells in Graves' hyperthyroidism and ophthalmopathy. The CDR3 regions of TCR beta were amplified from RNA transcripts. In the first-round RT-PCR of the TCR CDR3, the HTBI primer set was used. One entry per CDR3 protein, called by TCRdb with MiXCR from the multiplex PCR reads. Among 300,000 to 400,000 distinct CDR3 sequences listed, around a sixth were seen once. This clonotype came up many times. Trimming left V 4 bases short and J 6 bases short, with 12 bases between. Per germline, CDR1 SGHRS and CDR2 YFSETQ. The CDR3 is 13 residues long. Exclusion criteria comprised uncontrolled infection, other autoimmune disease, pregnancy or lactation.

The material sequenced was blood. The chain uses TRBV5-1 and TRBJ2-3; D not resolved. This TCR was sampled from a woman aged 45-65 years with Graves' hyperthyroidism. In DNA, the CDR3 is TGCGCCAGCAGCCCTGAATGGGCTGATACGCAGTATTTT. Translation gives CASSPEWADTQYF.